This T cell receptor beta chain was captured in a study of T cell responses to AZD1222 COVID-19 vaccine (dated by TCRdb to the early 2020s). For the study in its entirety: AZD1222 recipients given second doses at about 4 weeks or at about 12 weeks were pooled, since spike-specific TCR depth and breadth were not found to differ between the two schedules. TCR sequencing covered over 230 trial participants: about 210 given two doses of AZD1222 and some 25 given two doses of MenACWY control vaccine. Enrollment into the trials was organized by age into subgroups of 18-55, 56-69 and 70-plus years, and those subgroups contained approximately 150, 30 and 60 TCR-sequenced participants, respectively. What the research found in general, with its limitations: After two AZD1222 doses, spike-specific TCR breadth and depth were significantly higher than at day 0 and than in MenACWY recipients. Most participants were white British and females outnumbered males, and the authors suggested that clonal diversity may have been underestimated. Conclusions about previously exposed vaccinees are limited, since just six AZD1222 recipients were seropositive for SARS-CoV-2 at baseline. No day 14 peak-response samples were available, so repertoires were characterized only after the peak T cell response. Epitopes outside the regions mutated in the B.1.351 and B.1.1.7 variants were reportedly recognized by nearly half of the unique spike-specific TCRs. In the small 56-69-year group, the increase in depth fell short of significance, most likely because of low power. CD4 TCRs associated with the vaccine covered the entire spike protein, and the dominant responses were in regions 160-218 and 743-854.

The sample's time point label, decoded: baseline before first vaccination. Samples from vaccinated people were obtained from the UK trials COV001 and COV002, which included a single-blind randomized controlled phase 2/3 trial of AZD1222 (ChAdOx1 nCoV-19) in healthy adults. Trial participant PBMC samples were collected at day 0 and day 28 after the second dose for TCRbeta chain sequencing. This clone was seen only once. Its specific antigen is unknown. Qualities for individual bases were not recorded, and no much larger clone is one base off. The CDR3 regions of human TCRbeta chains were analyzed by immunosequencing. Under the source paper's analysis protocol: Repertoire TCRs were matched against a reference library of SARS-CoV-2-specific TCRs generated with the MIRA antigen-specificity platform. Breadth was defined as the fraction of unique TCRs that were SARS-CoV-2-associated. Depth was defined as the fraction of total T cells that were SARS-CoV-2-associated. Using the MIRA data, each spike-specific TCR was assigned both to the spike region to which the TCR was reactive and to a CD4 or CD8 class. Log10-transformed breadth and depth values were compared by one-way ANOVA with Sidak's multiple comparisons tests. Imported from immuneACCESS, the table was reduced by TCRdb to in-frame sequences with V and J called. These copies leave out some clones; in studies compared against another copy, an unresolved V gene accounts for under half, and the cause of the remainder is not known. V, J and clone size are those of that table, while D and trimming were read from the DNA. The sample table lists almost 80,000 clones, 75% to 90% of them with a count of one. Over 20% of the sample is in the top ten clones.

Including cysteine and phenylalanine, the CDR3 has 15 amino acids. Only CDR3 DNA remains: 45 bases, in frame from the first base. V loses 3 bases of germline sequence and J loses 7 bases, and the interval between the two ends is 19 bases. Per the germline V gene (reference sequence), SGHKS is the CDR1 and YYEKEE is the CDR2. The clonotype originates from an adult in good health. Here the sequenced sample was peripheral blood, taken on day 0 of AZD1222 vaccination. The V and J segments used are TRBV5-5 and TRBJ1-2, and the D gene may be TRBD1, 6 bases matching. The CDR3 reads as follows: CASSSMTGTVGGYTF. The nucleotides are TGTGCCAGCAGCTCCATGACAGGAACCGTAGGTGGCTACACCTTC.